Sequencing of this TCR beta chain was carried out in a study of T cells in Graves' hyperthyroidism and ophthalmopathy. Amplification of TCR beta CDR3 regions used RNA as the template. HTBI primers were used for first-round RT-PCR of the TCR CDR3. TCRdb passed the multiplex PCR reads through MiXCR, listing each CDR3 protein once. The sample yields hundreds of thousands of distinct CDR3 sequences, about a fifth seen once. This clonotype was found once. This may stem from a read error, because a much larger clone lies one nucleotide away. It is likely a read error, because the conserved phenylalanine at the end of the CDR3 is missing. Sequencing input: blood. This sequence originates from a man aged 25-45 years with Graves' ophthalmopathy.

The CDR3 is CASSFSPGTSGTDTQYL. For the CDR3, the DNA is TGTGCCAGCAGTTTCTCCCCTGGGACTAGCGGCACAGATACGCAGTATCTT. The chain carries TRBV12-3 or TRBV12-4 and TRBJ2-3; 10 nucleotides agree with TRBD2. Trimming removed 3 bases from V and 1 base from J; junction bases left unmatched: 7. The length of the CDR3 is 17 residues.